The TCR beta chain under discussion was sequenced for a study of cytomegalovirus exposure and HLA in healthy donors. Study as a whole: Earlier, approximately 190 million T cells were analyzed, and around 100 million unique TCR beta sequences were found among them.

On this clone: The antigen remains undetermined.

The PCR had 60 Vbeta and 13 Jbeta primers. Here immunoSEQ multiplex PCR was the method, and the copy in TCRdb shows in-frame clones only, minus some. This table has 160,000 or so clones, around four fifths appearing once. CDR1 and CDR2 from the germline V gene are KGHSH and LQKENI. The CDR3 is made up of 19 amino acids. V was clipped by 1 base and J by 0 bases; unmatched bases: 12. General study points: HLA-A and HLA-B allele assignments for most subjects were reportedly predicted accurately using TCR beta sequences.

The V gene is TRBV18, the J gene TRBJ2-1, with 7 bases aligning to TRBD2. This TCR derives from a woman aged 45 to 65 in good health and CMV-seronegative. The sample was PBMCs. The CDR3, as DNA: TGTGCCAGCTCACCACGGGATTCAGCGGGGCTTCACTCCTACAATGAGCAGTTCTTC. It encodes CASSPRDSAGLHSYNEQFF.